One T cell receptor (beta chain) is described in this entry. The antigen is unknown. The junction shows a germline mismatch at one end, possibly a read error. Production of TCR beta cDNA used roughly 500 ng total RNA together with a constant-region primer. Construction of TCR beta libraries relied on three successive nested multiplex PCR rounds employing slightly modified ARM-PCR. With TRBV1-TRBV30 forward primers and a C-beta reverse primer, the first two PCR rounds were run for about 10 cycles each. Each CDR3 protein is one row after TCRdb ran MiXCR on the multiplex PCR reads. This table holds roughly 23,000 distinct CDR3 sequences, under 75% found once. The roughly 20-31 mg bulk tissue piece was not sorted before simultaneous RNA and DNA extraction. Primary liver carcinoma in the patients was surgically resected. Each sampled tumor had five separate regions taken from it. These data originate in a study of tumor-infiltrating lymphocytes in primary liver carcinoma. Regarding the study as a whole: A fraction of only about 7-25% of top clones appeared in all five tumor regions.

Per the germline V gene, CDR1 is SGHAT and CDR2 is FQNNGV. This CDR3 spans 16 amino acids. This chain connects TRBV11-2 to TRBJ1-1, with 7 bases fitting TRBD1. Sequenced: liver tumor tissue from sampling region 1. Documented subset: tumor region T1, superior pole. This TCR was recovered from a man aged 40-49 years with primary liver carcinoma and hepatitis B virus infection. The CDR3 DNA follows: TGTGCCACCAGCCCAACCAGGGGGTTGGTGAGCACTGAAGCTTTCTTT. Translating it yields CATSPTRGLVSTEAFF.